Below, one T cell receptor (beta chain) is given with its context. The antigen it binds to is not known. No much larger clonotype is one base removed from it; base qualities were not supplied. Two independent pathologists confirmed that the uninvolved adjacent lung, which was taken at least 2 cm from the tumor margin, was free of atypia. At diagnosis, peripheral blood, uninvolved tumor-adjacent lung and tumor were collected and were preserved as a mix of fresh-frozen and FFPE material. The immunoSEQ Assay was used to sequence TCR beta CDR3 regions from DNA. The authors' analysis ran thus. To compute T cell density, TCR beta template counts were normalized to usable DNA, which was estimated by amplifying housekeeping genes. Richness was estimated using the preseqR package, with extrapolation to 400,000 templates for PBMC samples and to 120,000 templates for tissue samples. Clonality was defined as one minus Pielou's evenness. To identify tissue-enriched TCRs, differential abundance testing was run on productive amino-acid clonotypes with a minimum total count of 5 and an alpha of 0.1. Repertoire overlap between compartments was quantified with the Jaccard Index and Morisita Overlap Index. TCR beta CDR3s were clustered by GLIPH together with public tetramer-defined viral CDR3s, and at least three viral sequences plus V-gene enrichment were required for viral motifs. Drawn from immuneACCESS, this table holds only the in-frame rearrangements with V and J called that TCRdb kept. Clones are partly lost; checked studies trace under half to an unresolved V gene and leave the rest unexplained. V and J calls and clone size are copied from that table; D and trimming were computed from the DNA. The sample table records more than 1,000 clones; around 20% of these occur just once. The top ten constitute 11% to 15% of the sample.

These data are taken from a study of T cells in localized non-small cell lung cancer (dated by TCRdb to 2020 to 2022). For context, the study as a whole: The study examined T cell repertoires in a few hundred patients with early-stage NSCLC and compared tumors with uninvolved tumor-adjacent lungs. Of the NSCLC patients, 129 were male and approximately 110 were female, and the mean age was roughly 61 years. All 250 or so NSCLC patients in the cohort were treatment-naive and had localized lung tumors that were resected. What the work shows at the level of the full study, not this receptor alone: Since the design was exploratory, TCR variables were selected using unadjusted p-values with no false-discovery rate correction. Because multi-region sequencing of the tumors was not done, intratumor heterogeneity could not be ruled out. A median of about 55 of the top 100 tumor clones were detected in paired uninvolved adjacent lung, and approximately 28 of these tumor clones were also found among the top 100 clones of the paired uninvolved adjacent lung. The highest T cell clonality was observed in uninvolved tumor-adjacent lung, where clonality exceeded that of tumor, suggesting that antigenic responses were more focused in uninvolved tumor-adjacent lung. Higher T cell density in blood was associated with longer overall survival, whereas higher clonality in adjacent lung was associated with shorter survival.

CDR1 and CDR2 are drawn from the germline V gene: MNHGY, SAAAGT. Including the terminal cysteine and phenylalanine, the CDR3 comprises 14 residues. Solely the CDR3 DNA is kept, with 42 bases framed from the first base. V loses 4 bases at its end and J loses 2 bases; junction bases beyond the gene matches: 4. The material sequenced was normal lung tissue next to the tumor, taken before any cancer treatment. This TCR came from a man aged 40 to 69 with stage II lung adenocarcinoma. Recombination joined TRBV6-8 with TRBJ1-2, with 7 bases aligning to TRBD1. The CDR3 region has the sequence CASSWGQRNYGYTF. At the DNA level, the sequence is TGTGCCAGCAGTTGGGGACAGCGGAACTATGGCTACACCTTC.